This entry describes one T cell receptor beta chain. This record comes from a study of technical replicates of blood from a handful of donors. The CDR3 totals 15 residues. CDR1 and CDR2 (germline): SEHNR, FQNEAQ (reference sequence). V gave up 0 bases and J gave up 8 bases, with 13 bases separating them. Profiled with immunoSEQ multiplex PCR; TCRdb holds only in-frame clones, not every one. Seen here are approximately 53,000 clones, roughly 95% observed once, and the top ten hold 0.39%. The chain employs TRBV7-9 and TRBJ1-4; D is ambiguous. This clonotype originated in a human donor in good health. Sequences were obtained from T cells isolated from PBMCs. The CDR3 loop reads CASSLAGMGLEKLFF. In nucleotides, the CDR3 is TGTGCCAGCAGCTTAGCGGGTATGGGCCTCGAAAAACTGTTTTTT.